This is a list of T cell receptor beta chains from one sample in a study of T cell clones after liver transplantation. Repertoires were generated with immunoSEQ multiplex PCR, while TCRdb's copy carries only in-frame clones and drops some. The table shows approximately 1,200 clones, with 35% to 50% occurring only once. These receptors' targets are unknown. What was sequenced was CD4+ T cells from cultured PBMCs. The receptors originated from a human patient who received a liver transplant. Some T cells may have originated in the graft donor. The CDR3 runs from the conserved cysteine through the conserved F or W. Each record gives: clone size, V gene, J gene, D gene, CDR3 protein, CDR3 DNA. The D gene is left open where the match is weak. The size of a clone is reported for some rows only, either as once, few or many, or as a class for expanded clones.

clone_size: -; v_call: TRBV5-1; j_call: TRBJ2-7; d_call: -; cdr3_aa: CASSLQVSSYEQYF; cdr3_nt: TGCGCCAGCAGCTTACAGGTGAGCTCCTACGAGCAGTACTTC
clone_size: few; v_call: TRBV7-3; j_call: TRBJ2-2; d_call: TRBD2; cdr3_aa: CASSLLAGDLTGELFF; cdr3_nt: TGTGCCAGCAGCTTACTAGCGGGAGATCTCACCGGGGAGCTGTTTTTT
clone_size: few; v_call: TRBV5-1; j_call: TRBJ2-5; d_call: -; cdr3_aa: CASSFPGEETQYF; cdr3_nt: TGCGCCAGCAGCTTTCCCGGGGAAGAGACCCAGTACTTC
clone_size: -; v_call: TRBV2; j_call: TRBJ2-7; d_call: TRBD2; cdr3_aa: CASRSGGTSGRKYF; cdr3_nt: TGTGCCAGCAGGTCCGGGGGGACTAGCGGGAGGAAGTACTTC
clone_size: few; v_call: TRBV5-1; j_call: TRBJ2-5; d_call: -; cdr3_aa: CASSLIQVSETQYF; cdr3_nt: TGCGCCAGCAGCTTGATACAGGTTTCGGAGACCCAGTACTTC
clone_size: -; v_call: TRBV7-8; j_call: TRBJ2-7; d_call: TRBD2; cdr3_aa: CASSPRLAGGPGYEQYF; cdr3_nt: TGTGCCAGCAGCCCCCGACTAGCGGGAGGGCCTGGCTACGAGCAGTACTTC
clone_size: large; v_call: TRBV2; j_call: TRBJ2-2; d_call: TRBD2; cdr3_aa: CASKRLAGAIGELFF; cdr3_nt: TGTGCCAGCAAAAGACTAGCGGGAGCTATCGGGGAGCTGTTTTTT
clone_size: few; v_call: TRBV6-5; j_call: TRBJ1-2; d_call: TRBD1; cdr3_aa: CASSYSTAGGYGYTF; cdr3_nt: TGTGCCAGCAGTTACTCTACGGCAGGGGGCTATGGCTACACCTTC
clone_size: -; v_call: TRBV6-5; j_call: TRBJ2-3; d_call: -; cdr3_aa: CASSTYQTTDTQYF; cdr3_nt: TGTGCCAGCAGCACCTACCAGACCACAGATACGCAGTATTTT
clone_size: -; v_call: TRBV6-5; j_call: TRBJ1-2; d_call: TRBD1; cdr3_aa: CASLDRGYGYTF; cdr3_nt: TGTGCCAGTCTGGACAGGGGCTATGGCTACACCTTC
clone_size: -; v_call: TRBV7-8; j_call: TRBJ2-1; d_call: TRBD2; cdr3_aa: CASSLLGGSYNEQFF; cdr3_nt: TGTGCCAGCAGCTTGCTGGGAGGGTCCTACAATGAGCAGTTCTTC
clone_size: -; v_call: TRBV5-1; j_call: TRBJ2-7; d_call: -; cdr3_aa: CASSLNSGSSSYEQYF; cdr3_nt: TGCGCCAGCAGCTTAAATTCTGGCTCTAGCTCCTACGAGCAGTACTTC
clone_size: once; v_call: TRBV19; j_call: TRBJ2-1; d_call: -; cdr3_aa: CASTSVGAGDNEQFF; cdr3_nt: -
clone_size: medium-sized; v_call: TRBV5-4; j_call: TRBJ2-1; d_call: TRBD2; cdr3_aa: CASSFPSGSDNEQFF; cdr3_nt: TGTGCCAGCAGCTTCCCTAGCGGGAGTGACAATGAGCAGTTCTTC
clone_size: -; v_call: TRBV29-1; j_call: TRBJ2-5; d_call: TRBD2; cdr3_aa: CSVEGLAGVSETQYF; cdr3_nt: TGCAGCGTTGAGGGGCTAGCGGGAGTAAGCGAGACCCAGTACTTC
clone_size: medium-sized; v_call: TRBV5-1; j_call: TRBJ2-2; d_call: -; cdr3_aa: CASRPQGTGELFF; cdr3_nt: TGCGCCAGCAGACCCCAGGGAACCGGGGAGCTGTTTTTT
clone_size: -; v_call: TRBV6-1; j_call: TRBJ1-5; d_call: -; cdr3_aa: CASNLLDWANQPQHF; cdr3_nt: TGTGCCAGCAACCTTCTGGATTGGGCCAATCAGCCCCAGCATTTT
clone_size: few; v_call: TRBV15; j_call: TRBJ2-7; d_call: TRBD1; cdr3_aa: CATSRDRQGAREQYF; cdr3_nt: TGTGCCACCAGCAGAGATAGACAGGGGGCAAGAGAGCAGTACTTC
clone_size: -; v_call: TRBV5-4; j_call: TRBJ2-3; d_call: -; cdr3_aa: CASRHGHDNTDTQYF; cdr3_nt: TGTGCCAGCAGACACGGTCACGATAACACAGATACGCAGTATTTT
clone_size: few; v_call: TRBV27; j_call: TRBJ2-1; d_call: -; cdr3_aa: CASSLWGDEQFF; cdr3_nt: TGTGCCAGCAGTTTATGGGGGGATGAGCAGTTCTTC
clone_size: large; v_call: TRBV7-2; j_call: TRBJ2-7; d_call: TRBD2; cdr3_aa: CASTLAGARYEQYF; cdr3_nt: TGTGCCAGCACCCTAGCGGGAGCTCGTTACGAGCAGTACTTC
clone_size: large; v_call: TRBV7-2; j_call: TRBJ1-2; d_call: -; cdr3_aa: CASSLRAGRGGYTF; cdr3_nt: TGTGCCAGCAGCTTACGGGCAGGGCGGGGTGGCTACACCTTC
clone_size: -; v_call: TRBV4-2; j_call: TRBJ2-1; d_call: -; cdr3_aa: CASSRQGYNEQFF; cdr3_nt: TGTGCCAGCAGTAGGCAGGGTTACAATGAGCAGTTCTTC
clone_size: large; v_call: TRBV9; j_call: TRBJ2-7; d_call: -; cdr3_aa: CASSPRERGEQYF; cdr3_nt: TGTGCCAGCAGCCCGCGCGAGAGGGGCGAGCAGTACTTC
clone_size: -; v_call: TRBV7-2; j_call: TRBJ1-1; d_call: TRBD1; cdr3_aa: CASSRVRDSPSEAFF; cdr3_nt: TGTGCCAGCAGCCGAGTCCGGGACAGCCCTTCTGAAGCTTTCTTT
clone_size: -; v_call: TRBV10-3; j_call: TRBJ2-3; d_call: -; cdr3_aa: CAITTAGDTQYF; cdr3_nt: TGTGCCATTACTACGGCTGGGGATACGCAGTATTTT
clone_size: -; v_call: TRBV19; j_call: TRBJ2-7; d_call: -; cdr3_aa: CASSTPGTPPYEQYF; cdr3_nt: TGTGCCAGTAGTACCCCCGGGACACCACCCTACGAGCAGTACTTC
clone_size: large; v_call: TRBV19; j_call: TRBJ1-1; d_call: -; cdr3_aa: CASSGNTEAFF; cdr3_nt: TGTGCCAGTAGCGGAAACACTGAAGCTTTCTTT
clone_size: few; v_call: TRBV29-1; j_call: TRBJ2-3; d_call: TRBD2; cdr3_aa: CSVEGQGAGGTDTQYF; cdr3_nt: TGCAGCGTTGAAGGGCAGGGAGCGGGAGGCACAGATACGCAGTATTTT
clone_size: -; v_call: TRBV27; j_call: TRBJ2-6; d_call: -; cdr3_aa: CASSFSGANVLTF; cdr3_nt: TGTGCCAGCAGTTTCTCTGGGGCCAACGTCCTGACTTTC
clone_size: large; v_call: TRBV6-5; j_call: TRBJ2-7; d_call: -; cdr3_aa: CASSPRRQGHYEQYF; cdr3_nt: TGTGCCAGCAGTCCTAGACGGCAGGGACACTACGAGCAGTACTTC
clone_size: large; v_call: TRBV28; j_call: TRBJ2-2; d_call: -; cdr3_aa: CASSPPGLGSSGELFF; cdr3_nt: TGTGCCAGCAGTCCCCCGGGACTTGGGAGTTCCGGGGAGCTGTTTTTT
clone_size: few; v_call: TRBV18; j_call: TRBJ2-3; d_call: -; cdr3_aa: CASSSITDTQYF; cdr3_nt: TGTGCCAGCTCATCGATCACAGATACGCAGTATTTT
clone_size: few; v_call: TRBV5-6; j_call: TRBJ2-7; d_call: TRBD2; cdr3_aa: CASLEGGSKREYEQYF; cdr3_nt: TGTGCCAGCCTGGAGGGGGGCTCCAAGCGGGAGTACGAGCAGTACTTC
clone_size: few; v_call: TRBV29-1; j_call: TRBJ1-3; d_call: TRBD1; cdr3_aa: CSGGTGGNTIYF; cdr3_nt: TGCAGCGGCGGGACAGGGGGAAACACCATATATTTT
clone_size: once; v_call: TRBV4-2; j_call: TRBJ2-3; d_call: -; cdr3_aa: CASRHGHDNTDTQYF; cdr3_nt: TGTGCCAGCAGACACGGTCACGATAACACAGATACGCAGTATTTT
clone_size: -; v_call: TRBV6-8; j_call: TRBJ1-5; d_call: -; cdr3_aa: CASSGGISGQPQHF; cdr3_nt: TGTGCCAGCAGTGGGGGGATATCAGGGCAGCCCCAGCATTTT
clone_size: -; v_call: TRBV9; j_call: TRBJ1-1; d_call: -; cdr3_aa: CASSVGSNTEAFF; cdr3_nt: TGTGCCAGCAGCGTAGGGAGTAACACTGAAGCTTTCTTT
clone_size: few; v_call: TRBV7-9; j_call: TRBJ1-4; d_call: -; cdr3_aa: CASSNPRAGGEKLFF; cdr3_nt: TGTGCCAGCAGCAACCCCCGGGCCGGAGGTGAAAAACTGTTTTTT
clone_size: -; v_call: TRBV11-2; j_call: TRBJ2-7; d_call: -; cdr3_aa: CASSQDALGGLEQYF; cdr3_nt: TGCGCCAGCAGCCAAGATGCGCTCGGAGGGTTAGAGCAGTACTTC
clone_size: -; v_call: TRBV7-3; j_call: TRBJ2-5; d_call: TRBD2; cdr3_aa: CASSPRGLAGGETQYF; cdr3_nt: TGTGCCAGCAGCCCCCGGGGACTAGCGGGAGGGGAGACCCAGTACTTC
clone_size: few; v_call: TRBV9; j_call: TRBJ1-4; d_call: -; cdr3_aa: CASSVLPTDRKLFF; cdr3_nt: TGTGCCAGCAGCGTTCTACCCACGGACAGAAAACTGTTTTTT